The present T cell receptor beta chain was sequenced within a study of cytomegalovirus exposure and HLA in healthy donors (dated by TCRdb to 2016 to 2017). A note on the overall study: In an earlier analysis of roughly 500 of the donors, about 270 Gb of sequence data and 100 million or so unique TCR beta sequences from about 179 million T cells were reported. Both class I and class II loci were covered by HLA typing, at four-digit resolution. The aim of the study was to test whether cataloging public T cell receptors could identify signatures of past pathogen exposure. Besides the first cohort of roughly 640 subjects, a separate validation cohort made up of over a hundred different subjects was used. The later analysis used no new phenotypic data to find candidate immune exposures, relying instead on TCR beta sequences and their occurrence across donors. An early release covering about 600 HLA-typed donors comprised roughly 300 gigabases of sequencing data and some 79 million unique TCR sequences. The study profiled the T cell repertoires of under 700 subjects by immunosequencing and related them to cytomegalovirus serostatus. Among almost 400 genotyped donors of the cohort, an average of 235,054 unique TCR beta nucleotide sequences were sequenced per donor, 15% to 20% of them non-productive. Genome-wide SNP genotypes for about three fifths of the roughly 700 donors were used in a later genetic analysis, which treated that subset as a discovery cohort. Donor age, sex, ethnicity and CMV serostatus were compiled alongside the repertoire data. All discovery cohort repertoires had been generated using a single sequencing platform. Typing coverage differed by locus: A, B, C, DRB1 and DQB1 were typed in about 620-630 donors, DQA1 in about 550, DPA1 in approximately 600, and DPB1 in around 440. To predict cytomegalovirus infection status, the study brought together high-throughput TCR immunosequencing, statistical association of individual TCRs with disease status, and machine learning. To decide whether each TCR beta V gene segment behaved as functional or pseudogenic, an earlier analysis of approximately 620 of the donors relied on high-throughput TCR beta sequencing. Of the 398 genotyped donors, around 81% fell in the genetic ancestry cluster associated with self-reported Caucasian donors. In a later analysis, previously published TCR beta repertoires from fewer than 750 donors were re-analyzed and high-resolution HLA genotyping was added so that TCR occurrence patterns could be studied. Several DR-DQ haplotypes were treated as single units for association and clustering because of strong linkage in the cohort.

In total, 630 or so healthy bone marrow donors made up the cohort. At the time of sampling, all cohort members were nominally healthy, though unrecorded immune exposures were likely present. The donor was CMV seronegative and was included in the group of several hundred seronegative cohort members. Each donor provided a peripheral blood sample, and peripheral blood mononuclear cells were used for TCR beta sequencing. Genomic DNA extraction from the blood cell samples was performed with the Qiagen DNeasy Blood Extraction Kit. Notes on this clone: Its antigen specificity is not known. No qualities accompany the bases; no much larger clone lies one base away.

Results the study describes overall, beyond this receptor: A group of highly shared sequence variants was considered likely to be a technical artifact of the sequencing pipeline. The only immune exposure information available for the cohort was CMV serostatus. Broadly in line with IMGT annotations, most TCR beta V segments showed up in productive rearrangements about 87% or about 30% of the time in an earlier analysis of approximately 640 of the donors. According to a later genetic analysis, donors in an Asian-associated ancestry cluster had fewer N-insertions in productive TCRs than the approximately 700-donor mean. A further reported finding was that TCR beta sequences accurately predicted the HLA-A and HLA-B alleles for most subjects in the first cohort. In both the original and validation cohorts, the classifier was reported to diagnose cytomegalovirus status with high specificity and sensitivity. When HLA alleles, especially DR and DQ, strongly co-occurred, TCR associations were difficult to assign to individual alleles. In a later analysis, HLA-associated TCR beta chains were found to be more clonally expanded and to have lower generation probabilities than equally common non-associated chains. According to a later analysis, most CMV-associated TCR beta chains appeared to be HLA-restricted, and the HLA associations seemed to be driven largely by CMV exposure. A later analysis reported that several top co-occurrence clusters appeared linked to parvovirus B19, influenza, CMV and Epstein-Barr virus. An association between a missense DCLRE1C variant and V-gene and J-gene trimming of TCR beta chains was found in a later genetic analysis and replicated in an independent cohort. The presence/absence analyses assumed that sequencing depth was roughly uniform across donors, and that assumption may not be true. Linkage disequilibrium might explain the correlated functional status among segregating V segments, but an unknown experimental factor could not be excluded. Only TCR beta chains were sequenced in this cohort, and the absence of alpha or paired-chain data limited detectable features. A later analysis found that TCR association rates varied across HLA loci, with DRB1 alleles showing the most associated TCRs and HLA-C alleles the fewest. Because counts were too low, approximately 18 rarely observed V segments, including chromosome 9 orphons, were excluded from the earlier analysis of some 540 of the donors. The authors suggested that the approach could potentially be generalized to other disease states and immunological phenotypes. Because some donors lacked HLA typing at each locus, the association tests relied only on the typed subset. The 87-base-pair reads could not distinguish some IMGT-functional V segments, including TRBV6-2 and TRBV6-3, so those segments were excluded. In vitro tests confirmed that a few of the cytomegalovirus-associated TCR beta chains recognize cytomegalovirus antigens. Most TCR sequences were seen in very few donors, while some public TCRs were found in many individuals. The study gave a list of 150 to 200 TCR beta chains associated with cytomegalovirus. A later analysis associated 15,000 to 20,000 TCR beta sequences with specific HLA alleles at a false discovery rate of 0.05.

The CDR3 numbers 17 residues from cysteine through phenylalanine. Of the read, only the CDR3 DNA is kept; its 51 bases are in frame from base 1. V lost 3 bases and J lost 0 bases, and the count of bases not matched to a germline gene is 3. The germline V gene yields SGHTA for CDR1 and FQGNSA for CDR2. Library preparation was by the immunoSEQ multiplex PCR assay. The multiplex PCR relied on a mix of 60 forward primers for TCR Vbeta segments and 13 reverse primers for TCR Jbeta segments. The CDR3 region of rearranged TCR beta genes was amplified from genomic DNA by a multiplex PCR assay. The Illumina HiSeq System was used to sequence the amplified TCR beta libraries as 87-base-pair reads. In the authors' own workflow: In a later analysis, about 80 million unique TCR beta chains were counted across the 500 to 700 repertoires, and roughly 11 million of these chains were shared by at least two donors. A nearest-neighbor algorithm error-corrected the raw reads and collapsed the reads into unique sequences, merging closely related sequences to remove PCR and sequencing errors. To assign V, D and J gene segments, CDR3 sequences were aligned to IMGT reference sequences. For a sequence to be retained, at least a six-nucleotide match to both a V gene segment and a J gene segment was required. Rearrangements were classified as productive when the CDR3 lacked stop codons and remained in frame with V and J, and all other rearrangements were classified as non-productive. CDR3 was defined by IMGT convention, running from the second conserved V-encoded cysteine to the conserved J-encoded phenylalanine. The earlier analysis of 587 of the donors excluded sequences that lacked an unambiguous match to a single V gene segment. In an earlier analysis of several hundred of the donors, a V segment was called functional when productive rearrangements were above 56.7%, and segregating when the standard deviation between donors exceeded 5%. A statistical classification framework was developed to diagnose cytomegalovirus status using the catalog of TCR beta chain sequences. In a later analysis, V and J genes were assigned by comparing TCR nucleotide sequences against IMGT/GENE-DB human TR gene sequences. In a later analysis, CDR3 sequences and most-parsimonious VDJ recombination scenarios were assigned using the TCRdist pipeline. In a later analysis, each TCR beta chain was defined by its CDR3 amino acid sequence together with its V-gene family, and reads lacking a unique V-gene family were excluded. A later analysis removed several hundred highly shared, low-generation-probability nucleotide sequences to deal with suspected cross-contamination and a sequencing artifact. For each public chain, a later analysis derived a clonal expansion index from normalized ranks of inferred template counts within each repertoire. In a later analysis, generation probabilities were computed with a VDJ recombination model fitted to out-of-frame rearrangements, and the resulting probabilities were checked against IGoR. In a later analysis, TCR-TCR, TCR-HLA and TCR-CMV co-occurrence was scored with hypergeometric tests, and a repertoire-size bias correction was applied to TCR pairs. A later analysis estimated false discovery rates by permuting HLA or CMV assignments 20 times. In a later analysis, co-occurring TCRs were grouped with DBSCAN, and TCRdist sequence similarity was added when clustering was performed within HLA-allele-positive subsets. Repertoires with fewer than 30,000 or more than 120,000 public chains were left out of co-occurrence clustering, as were five repertoires with anomalous nucleotide sharing. Held by TCRdb, this immuneACCESS table contains in-frame sequences only and omits some clones. Under half of the omission traces to an unresolved V gene where checked; the cause of the rest is unknown. V and J calls plus clone size are reproduced from that table; the DNA served to infer D and trimming. Across this sample there are a few hundred thousand clones, with over 75% seen only once. Around 1.8% of the sample rests with the top ten.

Here the chain combines TRBV7-2 and TRBJ2-1, with 12 bases matching TRBD2. The receptor was derived from a man aged 18 to 35 in good health and CMV-seronegative. What was sequenced was PBMCs. This receptor has the CDR3 CASSFLAGGSSYNEQFF. In nucleotides, the sequence is TGTGCCAGCAGCTTCCTAGCGGGAGGGTCCTCCTACAATGAGCAGTTCTTC.